This T cell receptor beta chain was documented in a study of blood T cell repertoires in COVID-19. The table lists this clone with a few counts. Trimming took off 5 bases at V and 0 bases at J, with 10 bases between the two ends. Germline V gene data show CDR1 as MNHNY and CDR2 as SVGAGI (reference sequence). The CDR3 runs 14 residues. Profiling relied on immunoSEQ multiplex PCR, and the TCRdb table lists in-frame clones only, not all of them. The sample lists about 89,000 clones, about 80% seen once, with less than 20% in the top ten. This clonotype was obtained from a woman older than 75 with acute or convalescent COVID-19. Material for sequencing was peripheral blood. The chain links TRBV6-6 to TRBJ1-1, with D maybe TRBD1 (5 bases). Here the CDR3 reads CASSTLGVNTEAFF. The CDR3 DNA reads as TGTGCCAGCAGTACCCTAGGGGTGAACACTGAAGCTTTCTTT.